This T cell receptor (beta chain) was sequenced during a study of T-cell reconstitution after alpha-beta-depleted transplantation in children. Preparation of the TCRbeta library used unique molecular identifiers. TCRdb re-called the PCR reads with MiXCR, one entry per CDR3 protein. The table includes around 960,000 distinct CDR3 sequences, roughly 29% detected once. The table lists this clonotype with a few counts. Its target is not known. V lost 8 bases to trimming and J lost 8 bases, with 12 bases between them. The CDR3 runs 11 residues. Germline loops: CDR1 MNHEY, CDR2 SVGEGT. Study-level results: TCRbeta diversity was high at day 60 in some patients (a result of surviving recipient T cells and thymic progenitors). Newly produced T cells mostly provided counts and TCRbeta diversity after one year, as hyperexpanded clones declined. Two months or so post-transplant, alpha-beta T cells reportedly derived from several hundred expanded graft clones.

The V gene is TRBV6-2 or TRBV6-3, the J gene TRBJ1-2, with D hard to call. This TCR came from a boy younger than two who had a stem cell transplant for SCID, so the T cells may come from the graft donor. Sequenced here: PBMCs, mostly from graft donor cells, sampled 360 days after TCRalphabeta/CD19-depleted stem cell transplant. The CDR3 protein is CASGRVGGYTF. The CDR3 nucleotides read TGTGCCAGCGGTAGGGTGGGCGGCTACACCTTC.